These 2 T cell receptor beta chains were all obtained from the same sample, sequenced in a study of T cell repertoires in cytomegalovirus infection. TCRdb called the reads again in MiXCR, with one record for every CDR3 protein. The table has 310,000 or so distinct CDR3 sequences, more than 20% seen once. Input material: PBMCs. The receptors here all came from a human donor in good health (CMV status not recorded). Some clones in this sample may be carry-over from other donors' samples.

This clonotype was observed a handful of times. The chain employs TRBV20-1 and TRBJ2-1; 12 bases are shared with TRBD2. In germline, CDR1 is DFQATT, CDR2 SNEGSKA (reference sequence). Trimming took 4 bases from V and 0 from J; bases not matched to a gene: 7. This CDR3 has 17 residues. DNA for the CDR3: TGCAGTGCTATCCGCCTAGCGGGGGGGACCTCCTACAATGAGCAGTTCTTC. This encodes CSAIRLAGGTSYNEQFF.

The table lists this clonotype with a few counts. The rearrangement joins TRBV11-2 to TRBJ1-1; D is ambiguous. Germline V lookup: CDR1 SGHAT, CDR2 FQNNGV. V lost 5 bases to trimming and J lost 1 base, with 8 bases between them. This CDR3 has 13 amino acids. CDR3 loop: CASSRNRNTEAFF. In DNA form, the CDR3 reads TGTGCCAGCAGCCGAAACAGGAACACTGAAGCTTTCTTT.